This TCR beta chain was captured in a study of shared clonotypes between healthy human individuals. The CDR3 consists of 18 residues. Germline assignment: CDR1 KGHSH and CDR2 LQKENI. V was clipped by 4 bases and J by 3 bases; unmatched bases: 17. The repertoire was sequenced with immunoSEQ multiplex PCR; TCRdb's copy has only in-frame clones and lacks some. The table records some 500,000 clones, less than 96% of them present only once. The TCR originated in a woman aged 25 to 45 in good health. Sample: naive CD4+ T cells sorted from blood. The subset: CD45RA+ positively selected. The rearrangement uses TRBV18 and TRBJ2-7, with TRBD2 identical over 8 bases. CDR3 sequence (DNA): TGTGCCAGCTCACGGCGGGCTAGCGGGTCCCCTAAGCACTACGAGCAGTACTTC. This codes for CASSRRASGSPKHYEQYF.